A selection of T cell receptor beta chains follows, all from one sample in a study of T cells in Graves' hyperthyroidism and ophthalmopathy. TCRdb used MiXCR to reprocess the multiplex PCR reads, holding one entry per CDR3 protein. The table lists almost 600,000 distinct CDR3 sequences, around 42% of them singletons, with about 8.3% in the top ten. Sequenced material: peripheral blood or thyroid tissue (not recorded which). Every receptor here comes from a woman aged 18-30 years with Graves' hyperthyroidism. Each CDR3 is given with its conserved first and last residue. D genes are given only for firm matches. Clone size, where shown, is once, few, many, or a class for clones that have expanded.

abundance	d_gene	j_gene	v_gene	CDR3aa	CDR3nt
many	NA	TRBJ1-2	TRBV11-3	CASSLDSQSGETF	TGTGCCAGCAGCTTAGATTCCCAGTCAGGGGAAACCTTC
many	NA	TRBJ2-2	TRBV15	CATSRGNGRTGELFF	TGTGCCACCAGCAGAGGAAACGGGAGAACCGGGGAGCTGTTTTTT
once	TRBD1	TRBJ1-2	TRBV10-3	CAINTGTARGGNYGYTF	TGTGCCATCAACACCGGGACAGCCAGGGGTGGGAACTATGGCTACACCTTC
NA	TRBD1	TRBJ1-1	TRBV24-1	CALKDRDTTEAFF	TGTGCCCTAAAGGACAGGGATACGACTGAAGCTTTCTTT
NA	NA	TRBJ2-1	TRBV9	CASSDMTPQGEQFF	TGTGCCAGCAGCGATATGACCCCCCAAGGCGAGCAGTTCTTC
many	NA	TRBJ1-4	TRBV5-4	CASSLVAGSGNEKLFF	TGTGCCAGCAGCTTGGTCGCGGGTAGCGGTAATGAAAAACTGTTTTTT
many	NA	TRBJ1-2	TRBV3-1	CASSQEVGLDAATF	TGTGCCAGCAGCCAAGAAGTGGGGTTAGACGCGGCCACCTTC
many	NA	TRBJ2-5	TRBV6-2/TRBV6-3	CASSYGPNWETQYF	TGTGCCAGCAGTTACGGACCAAATTGGGAGACCCAGTACTTC
NA	NA	TRBJ1-1	TRBV20-1	CSARDLGGGRGTEAFF	TGCAGTGCTAGAGATCTAGGTGGGGGTAGGGGCACTGAAGCTTTCTTT
many	TRBD1	TRBJ1-3	TRBV12-3/TRBV12-4	CASSGTAEGNTIYF	TGTGCCAGCAGCGGGACAGCGGAAGGAAACACCATATATTTT
NA	TRBD2	TRBJ2-7	TRBV29-1	CSLAGTSGKKEQYF	TGCAGCTTAGCTGGGACTAGCGGGAAAAAGGAGCAGTACTTC
NA	NA	TRBJ2-7	TRBV7-3	CASSLLGRDTQYF	TGTGCCAGCAGCTTGCTGGGGAGAGATACGCAGTACTTC
NA	NA	TRBJ2-5	TRBV12-3/TRBV12-4	CASRDDRAGNQPQYF	TGTGCCAGCAGGGACGACAGAGCGGGCAATCAGCCCCAGTACTTC
NA	TRBD2	TRBJ2-5	TRBV20-1	CSAPAGGIQYF	TGCAGTGCTCCGGCGGGGGGGATCCAGTACTTC
many	TRBD1	TRBJ1-1	TRBV7-2	CASSLLGTGGNTEAFF	TGTGCCAGCAGCTTATTAGGGACAGGAGGGAACACTGAAGCTTTCTTT
many	NA	TRBJ2-7	TRBV29-1	CSVRGSGKYEQYF	TGCAGCGTCCGAGGATCGGGGAAATACGAGCAGTACTTC
many	NA	TRBJ1-2	TRBV9	CASSVGGRMLGGYTF	TGTGCCAGCAGCGTAGGAGGGAGGATGTTAGGTGGCTACACCTTC
many	NA	TRBJ1-5	TRBV24-1	CATSEEGPEGYQPQHF	TGTGCCACCAGTGAGGAAGGTCCTGAGGGTTATCAGCCCCAGCATTTT
once	NA	TRBJ1-1	TRBV11-1	CASSPIPARTVNTEAFF	TGTGCCAGCAGCCCCATCCCGGCTCGGACGGTGAACACTGAAGCTTTCTTT
NA	NA	TRBJ2-7	TRBV20-1	CSAPQGGGSEQYF	TGCAGTGCTCCTCAGGGGGGGGGCAGCGAGCAGTACTTC
many	NA	TRBJ2-2	TRBV7-3	CASSLAANTGELFF	TGTGCCAGCAGCTTGGCCGCGAACACCGGGGAGCTGTTTTTT
NA	NA	TRBJ1-1	TRBV29-1	CSVAENTEAFF	TGCAGCGTAGCAGAGAACACTGAAGCTTTCTTT
NA	TRBD1	TRBJ2-5	TRBV7-8	CASSSSGTGETQYF	TGTGCCAGCAGCTCATCCGGGACAGGGGAGACCCAGTACTTC
once	NA	TRBJ1-4	TRBV15	CATSTPRAGDNEKLFF	TGTGCCACCAGCACTCCACGGGCAGGGGATAATGAAAAACTGTTTTTT
NA	TRBD1	TRBJ2-7	TRBV10-2	CASGGKRTGTGGNEQYF	TGCGCCAGCGGGGGAAAGAGAACCGGGACAGGGGGCAACGAGCAGTACTTC
NA	NA	TRBJ1-1	TRBV7-3	CASSLRATEAFF	TGTGCCAGCAGCCTAAGGGCCACTGAAGCTTTCTTT
NA	TRBD2	TRBJ2-7	TRBV27	CASSFLAGGYEQYF	TGTGCCAGCAGTTTTCTAGCGGGAGGCTACGAGCAGTACTTC
NA	TRBD1	TRBJ1-3	TRBV29-1	CSVRDRGDTIYF	TGCAGCGTCCGGGACAGGGGTGACACCATATATTTT
many	NA	TRBJ2-6	TRBV6-6	CASSYRVTGANVLTF	TGTGCCAGCAGTTACAGGGTTACTGGGGCCAACGTCCTGACTTTC
NA	TRBD1	TRBJ1-1	TRBV10-3	CAVRDSPRTEAFF	TGTGCCGTCCGGGACAGCCCGAGGACTGAAGCTTTCTTT
NA	NA	TRBJ2-7	TRBV11-3	CASSPSRQTFAYERYF	TGTGCCAGCAGCCCCAGTCGACAAACCTTTGCCTACGAGCGGTACTTC